One and the same sample provided the 30 T cell receptor beta chains below, sequenced in a study of blood T cell repertoires in COVID-19. The assay was immunoSEQ multiplex PCR, and TCRdb's table has in-frame clones only and misses some. The repertoire holds about 160,000 clones, 80% to 90% seen once, with around 15% in the top ten. The sequencing sample was made of peripheral blood. These receptors all stem from a man younger than 30 with COVID-19, enrolled during active disease.

The J gene is TRBJ1-5, the V gene TRBV7-2, with D unclear. Germline assignment: CDR1 SGHTA and CDR2 FQGNSA. The V end was cut by 2 bases, the J end by 5 bases, with 7 bases between. This CDR3 contains 13 residues. As DNA, the CDR3 is TGTGCCAGCAGCTTACAGGAGGATCAGCCCCAGCATTTT. Its protein product is CASSLQEDQPQHF. Drawing the rest from reference TRBV7-2 and TRBJ1-5, the complete variable domain is GAGVSQSPSNKVTEKGKDVELRCDPISGHTALYWYRQSLGQGLEFLIYFQGNSAPDKSGLPSDRFSAERTGGSVSTLTIQRTQQEDSAVYLCASSLQEDQPQHFGDGTRLSIL.

This rearrangement joins TRBV18 to TRBJ2-3, with 10 bases that match TRBD2. The V gene's germline CDR1 is KGHSH and CDR2 LQKENI. V was clipped by 5 bases and J by 0 bases; unmatched bases: 2. This CDR3 has 15 residues. Written as DNA, the CDR3 is TGTGCCAGCTCAGAACTAGCGGGGAGCACAGATACGCAGTATTTT. This encodes CASSELAGSTDTQYF.

The rearrangement joins TRBV4-2 to TRBJ2-1; maybe TRBD2 (6 bases). Looked up from germline, CDR1 is LGHNA and CDR2 is YNFKEQ. The CDR3 has 15 residues. Trimming took off 0 bases at V and 3 bases at J, with 9 bases between the two ends. The CDR3 DNA sequence: TGTGCCAGCAGCCAAGATACGGGAGACTACAATGAGCAGTTCTTC. Translation gives CASSQDTGDYNEQFF.

This chain joins TRBV19 and TRBJ1-2; unclear D gene. V gave up 1 base and J gave up 8 bases, with 20 bases separating them. Germline V gene sequence: CDR1 LNHDA, CDR2 SQIVND (reference sequence). The length of the CDR3 is 16 residues. CDR3 DNA sequence: TGTGCCAGTAGTATAGGTCCCTTGGCGGCCCCGGGGGGCTACACCTTC. It codes for CASSIGPLAAPGGYTF.

The chain carries TRBV5-4 and TRBJ2-7; TRBD1 might be the D (5 bases). CDR3 length equals 16 residues. Germline V gene lookup returns CDR1 SGHNT and CDR2 YYREEE (reference sequence). The V end was cut by 0 bases, the J end by 2 bases, with 15 bases between. This CDR3 is CASSLDGQGGTYEQYF. The CDR3 DNA reads as TGTGCCAGCAGCTTGGATGGTCAGGGTGGAACCTACGAGCAGTACTTC.

This sequence joins TRBV28 and TRBJ2-3; 7 positions match TRBD2. The CDR3 has 14 amino acids. The germline gives CDR1 MDHEN, CDR2 SYDVKM. V gave up 2 bases and J gave up 3 bases; unmatched junction bases: 2. The CDR3 here is CASSLRLATDTQYF. The CDR3 region has the DNA TGTGCCAGCAGTTTAAGACTAGCAACAGATACGCAGTATTTT.

The chain combines TRBV7-3 with TRBJ2-5, with 9 bases identical to TRBD1. Germline V CDR1 and CDR2: SGHTA, FQGTGA. V was pared by 5 bases and J by 5 bases, with 9 bases of the junction left unmatched. This CDR3 has 15 residues. The CDR3 here is CASSHGTGTNETQYF. For the CDR3, the DNA is TGTGCCAGCAGCCACGGGACAGGGACAAATGAGACCCAGTACTTC.

This sequence joins TRBV2 and TRBJ2-7; a weak D match, TRBD1 (5 bases). Germline-derived CDR1 and CDR2 are SNHLY and FYNNEI. Trimming stripped 8 bases from V and 2 bases from J, with 13 bases between. The CDR3 has 13 amino acids. CDR3 loop: CASEQTVPYEQYF. The DNA for the CDR3 is TGTGCCAGCGAACAGACAGTGCCCTACGAGCAGTACTTC.

The V gene is TRBV24-1, the J gene TRBJ2-3; TRBD2 agrees at 8 bases. Losses at the gene ends were 1 base for V and 1 base for J; bases not matched to a gene: 0. The CDR3 length is 15 residues. Germline-derived CDR1 and CDR2 are KGHDR and SFDVKD. This CDR3 is CATSDFSGGTDTQYF. Written as DNA, the CDR3 is TGTGCCACCAGTGATTTTAGCGGGGGCACAGATACGCAGTATTTT.

The rearrangement links TRBV5-4 to TRBJ2-1; D is undetermined. This CDR3 has 14 amino acids. The ends were cut back, 0 bases at V and 8 bases at J, with 12 bases in the middle. The germline gives CDR1 SGHNT, CDR2 YYREEE (reference sequence). CDR3 nucleotides: TGTGCCAGCAGCTTGGGTAGTGAGCGAGATGAGCAGTTCTTC. This encodes CASSLGSERDEQFF.

The chain employs TRBV18 and TRBJ1-1; no clear D. Trimming took 6 bases from V and 4 from J, leaving 18 bases between them. CDR1 and CDR2 from the germline V gene are KGHSH and LQKENI. This CDR3 comprises 15 residues. The CDR3 DNA reads TGTGCCAGCTCCGGCGTAGAGGGTATTACCACTGAAGCTTTCTTT. The encoded protein is CASSGVEGITTEAFF.

J is TRBJ2-1 and V is TRBV27, with 12 bases aligning to TRBD2. The ends lost 5 bases at V and 8 bases at J; junction bases unmatched: 7. CDR3 length: 15 amino acids. Germline V lookup: CDR1 MNHEY, CDR2 SMNVEV (reference sequence). In nucleotides, the CDR3 is TGTGCCAGCAGTGTACGACTAGCGGGAGATTATGAGCAGTTCTTC. Protein: CASSVRLAGDYEQFF.

The V call is TRBV19, the J call TRBJ1-5; D possibly corresponds to TRBD1 (6 bases). The germline gives CDR1 LNHDA, CDR2 SQIVND (reference sequence). Between the trimmed V and J ends, which lost 4 bases and 3 bases, there was a span of 13 bases. There are 15 residues in the CDR3. The DNA for the CDR3 is TGTGCCAGTAGTACCTGGGACATTATCAATCAGCCCCAGCATTTT. It codes for CASSTWDIINQPQHF.

This chain links TRBV4-3 with TRBJ2-5; possibly TRBD2 for D (5 bases). Trimming took off 3 bases at V and 5 bases at J, with 13 bases between the two ends. The CDR3 runs 14 residues. The V gene's germline CDR1 is LGHNA and CDR2 YSLEER. CDR3 sequence (DNA): TGCGCCAGCAGCCATGGAGGTTCCAGGGAGACCCAGTACTTC. It yields the protein CASSHGGSRETQYF.

The CDR3 loop is CASSQGVQETQYF. CDR3 DNA sequence: TGCGCCAGCAGCCAGGGCGTCCAAGAGACCCAGTACTTC. The chain combines TRBV4-1 with TRBJ2-5; D unresolved. Germline loops: CDR1 MGHRA, CDR2 YSYEKL. The CDR3 length is 13 residues. V dropped 3 bases and J dropped 1 base, with 6 bases sitting between them.

The rearrangement links TRBV30 to TRBJ2-7, with 14 bases identical to TRBD2. J was trimmed by 4 bases and V by 4 bases; bases with no gene match: 9. In germline, CDR1 is GTSNPN, CDR2 SVGIG (reference sequence). The CDR3 loop spans 16 amino acids. CDR3 sequence reads: CAWKSGTSGRGYEQYF. The CDR3 region has the DNA TGTGCCTGGAAAAGTGGGACTAGCGGGAGAGGTTACGAGCAGTACTTC.

A note on this clone: One junction end does not reproduce the germline sequence, and a read error may be involved. The J gene is TRBJ1-4, the V gene TRBV6-6; 8 positions match TRBD1. Germline V gives CDR1 MNHNY, CDR2 SVGAGI (reference sequence). The CDR3 spans 16 residues. CDR3 residues: CASSYGQGPTNEKLLF. Written as DNA, the CDR3 is TGTGCCAGCAGTTACGGACAGGGACCGACTAATGAAAAACTGCTTTTT.

The gene calls are TRBV5-1 and TRBJ2-7, with D perhaps matching TRBD1 (6 bases). Germline lookup yields CDR1 SGHRS and CDR2 YFSETQ. Trimming stripped 3 bases from V and 6 bases from J, with 19 bases between. This CDR3 comprises 15 residues. The CDR3 loop reads CASSSQGSVVCEQYF. The CDR3, as DNA: TGCGCCAGCAGCTCCCAGGGGTCTGTCGTTTGCGAGCAGTACTTC.

The chain couples TRBV15 to TRBJ2-7; D ambiguous. The V end was cut by 0 bases, the J end by 6 bases, with 6 bases between. The germline gives CDR1 LNHNV, CDR2 YYDKDF (reference sequence). CDR3 length: 12 residues. Written as DNA, the CDR3 is TGTGCCACCAGCAGAGATTTCTTCGAGCAGTACTTC. This gives the protein CATSRDFFEQYF.

V is TRBV2 and J is TRBJ2-3; 11 bases agree with TRBD1. J gave up 4 bases and V 5 bases, and 5 bases lay outside the gene matches. This CDR3 is 15 amino acids long. Germline CDR1 and CDR2: SNHLY and FYNNEI. CDR3 nucleotides: TGTGCCAGCAGTCAGGACAGGGGGCGATCAGATACGCAGTATTTT. This sequence encodes CASSQDRGRSDTQYF.

The chain carries TRBV30 and TRBJ2-5; 8 nucleotides align to TRBD1. Germline CDR1 is GTSNPN and CDR2 is SVGIG (reference sequence). With V trimmed by 0 bases and J by 4 bases, 7 bases remained unmatched. The length of the CDR3 is 15 residues. The CDR3 reads CAWSVPQGARETQYF. CDR3 bases: TGTGCCTGGAGTGTCCCCCAGGGGGCTAGAGAGACCCAGTACTTC. Together with reference TRBV30 and TRBJ2-5, the CDR3 gives the full variable domain: SQTIHQWPATLVQPVGSPLSLECTVEGTSNPNLYWYRQAAGRGLQLLFYSVGIGQISSEVPQNLSASRPQDRQFILSSKKLLLSDSGFYLCAWSVPQGARETQYFGPGTRLLVL.

This sequence joins TRBV12-3 or TRBV12-4 and TRBJ1-1; D may be TRBD1 (5 bases). The CDR3 extends over 11 amino acids. V shed 3 bases and J shed 7 bases, with 6 bases lying between them. The CDR3 coding sequence is TGTGCCAGCAGTTTGGGGGGTGAAGCTTTCTTT. It encodes CASSLGGEAFF.

This rearrangement joins TRBV27 to TRBJ1-5, with TRBD1 matching over 7 bases. Germline loops: CDR1 MNHEY, CDR2 SMNVEV (reference sequence). The junction had 7 bases not matched to a gene; V was cut back by 5 bases and J by 3 bases. There are 15 residues in the CDR3. CDR3 amino acids: CASSQSTGNNQPQHF. CDR3 sequence (DNA): TGTGCCAGCAGTCAATCGACAGGGAACAATCAGCCCCAGCATTTT.

This clone was found many times. The junction departs from the called germline gene at one end, perhaps through a read error. The sample carries other DNA sequences with the same CDR3. The chain has TRBV15 and TRBJ1-4; 7 positions match TRBD1. The CDR3 length is 15 residues. Germline V gene data show CDR1 as LNHNV and CDR2 as YYDKDF (reference sequence). DNA of the CDR3: TGTGCCACCAGCAGAGATCAGACAGGGAGTGAAAAACTGCTTTTT. Residues: CATSRDQTGSEKLLF.

The chain has TRBV5-1 and TRBJ2-2, with TRBD2 matching 13 bases. J lost 8 bases, V lost 5 bases, and 6 bases had no gene match. This CDR3 has 15 amino acids. Per germline, CDR1 SGHRS and CDR2 YFSETQ. CDR3 DNA: TGCGCCAGCAGACCCCGGACTAGCGGGAGTGGGGAGCTGTTTTTT. Translated, it gives CASRPRTSGSGELFF.

The chain carries TRBV28 and TRBJ2-7, with D maybe TRBD1 (5 bases). Germline CDR1 reads MDHEN; CDR2 reads SYDVKM. V was trimmed by 5 bases and J by 3 bases, leaving 14 bases between them. CDR3 length: 14 residues. The CDR3 nucleotides are TGTGCCAGCAGTCCCTCACAGGTAAACTACGAGCAGTACTTC. Its protein product is CASSPSQVNYEQYF.

The rearrangement uses TRBV15 and TRBJ2-2, with D possibly being TRBD1 (6 bases). In germline, CDR1 is LNHNV, CDR2 YYDKDF (reference sequence). The germline V and J ends were trimmed by 8 bases and 6 bases, with 10 bases remaining between them. This CDR3 comprises 12 residues. CDR3 sequence (DNA): TGTGCCACCGGCACAGGGCCCGGGGAGCTGTTTTTT. It translates to CATGTGPGELFF.

The V and J genes are TRBV6-5 and TRBJ1-1, with 10 bases matching TRBD1. CDR1 is MNHEY, CDR2 SVGAGI, per germline. V gave up 6 bases and J gave up 6 bases; unmatched junction bases: 4. The CDR3 runs to 13 residues. CDR3 in DNA: TGTGCCAGCAGGGACAGGGGGTATGCTGAAGCTTTCTTT. Encoded protein: CASRDRGYAEAFF.

This chain uses TRBV18 with TRBJ2-5; D call uncertain. Trimming shortened V by 6 bases and J by 0 bases, and 8 bases separated the two germline ends. Germline-derived CDR1 and CDR2 are KGHSH and LQKENI. The CDR3 sequence is 13 residues long. The CDR3 loop is CASSMAHQETQYF. The CDR3 coding sequence is TGTGCCAGCTCGATGGCTCACCAAGAGACCCAGTACTTC.

This clone occurred once. The chain couples TRBV6-5 to TRBJ2-1, with D possibly matching TRBD2 (7 bases). Trimming left V 5 bases short and J 7 bases short, with 15 bases between. In germline, CDR1 is MNHEY, CDR2 SVGAGI. This CDR3 comprises 14 residues. CDR3 coding DNA: TGTGCCAGCAGTCCGTTAGGGGGGGTGAATGAGCAGTTCTTC. It codes for CASSPLGGVNEQFF.